These 22 T cell receptor beta chains originate from one sample sequenced in a study of siplizumab effects on memory and regulatory T cells (dated by TCRdb to between 2019 and 2020). The library was built by means of the immunoSEQ multiplex PCR assay. Here the immuneACCESS table is served through TCRdb, limited to in-frame sequences with V and J called. Missing clones are a known gap in these copies; in checked studies unresolved V genes cover under half, and the rest lacks a known reason. The sample table records about 100,000 clones; 80% to 95% of these occur just once. The ten largest clones take up over 0.12% of the sample. Sequenced sample: CD4+ T cells sorted from blood. The receptors originated from a human donor in good health.

The chain is built from TRBV5-1 and TRBJ1-2; D remains ambiguous. This CDR3 has 12 residues. The V gene lost 4 bases and the J gene lost 5 bases, with 9 bases spanning the gap. CDR1 and CDR2 (germline): SGHRS, YFSETQ. In nucleotides, the CDR3 is TGCGCCAGCAGCCCTGGGAAATATGGCTACACCTTC. Translation: CASSPGKYGYTF.

The chain's CDR3 is CASFRSTNTEAFF. DNA for the CDR3: TGTGCCAGCTTCCGATCCACGAACACTGAAGCTTTCTTT. This sequence joins TRBV6-1 and TRBJ1-1; D ambiguous. The CDR3 runs 13 residues. Germline V gene data show CDR1 as MNHNS and CDR2 as SASEGT. V lost 8 bases, J lost 1 base, and 11 bases lay in between.

CDR3 amino acids: CASSPQRSHEKLFF. CDR3 DNA sequence: TGCGCCAGCAGCCCACAGAGGTCCCATGAAAAACTGTTTTTT. The J gene is TRBJ1-4, the V gene TRBV5-1; D gene ambiguous. The CDR3 loop spans 14 amino acids. Trimming pared 4 bases from V and 6 bases from J, leaving 13 bases between. Germline V lookup: CDR1 SGHRS, CDR2 YFSETQ.

This chain connects TRBV6-1 to TRBJ1-2; TRBD1 might be the D (6 bases). The V gene's germline CDR1 is MNHNS and CDR2 SASEGT. The V end was cut by 6 bases, the J end by 4 bases, with 15 bases between. This CDR3 has 14 amino acids. CDR3: CASSPEGEGYGYTF. CDR3 sequence (DNA): TGTGCCAGCAGCCCTGAGGGGGAGGGCTATGGCTACACCTTC.

The V call is TRBV29-1, the J call TRBJ2-7, with TRBD1 matching over 8 bases. Unmatched junction bases numbered 6, after V lost 7 bases and J lost 1 base. Looked up from germline, CDR1 is SQVTM and CDR2 is ANQGSEA. This CDR3 has 13 amino acids. The CDR3 region has the DNA TGCAGCGGGGGCGGACAGGGTTCCTACGAGCAGTACTTC. Encoded protein: CSGGGQGSYEQYF.

This sequence joins TRBV18 and TRBJ1-3, with unresolved D. The CDR3 contains 15 residues. CDR1 is KGHSH, CDR2 LQKENI, per germline. Trimming shortened V by 2 bases and J by 0 bases, and 8 bases separated the two germline ends. The CDR3 DNA reads as TGTGCCAGCTCACCAGGAGCGAGCTCTGGAAACACCATATATTTT. Amino acids: CASSPGASSGNTIYF.

The chain employs TRBV7-2 and TRBJ1-2; D is unclear. Deletions cut 5 bases from V and 4 bases from J, with 17 bases between. This CDR3 is 15 amino acids long. Germline V gene sequence: CDR1 SGHTA, CDR2 FQGNSA. The CDR3 nucleotides are TGTGCCAGCAGCCCCCGGCCAGGTTTGCCCTATGGCTACACCTTC. It codes for CASSPRPGLPYGYTF.

V is TRBV19 and J is TRBJ1-5; 9 bases are a match to TRBD1. Germline V CDR1 and CDR2: LNHDA, SQIVND (reference sequence). V was pared by 4 bases and J by 3 bases, with 7 bases of the junction left unmatched. This CDR3 is 16 amino acids long. In DNA form, the CDR3 reads TGTGCCAGTAGTACCCCGGGACAGGGCCTCAATCAGCCCCAGCATTTT. Its translation is CASSTPGQGLNQPQHF.

This rearrangement joins TRBV27 to TRBJ2-1, with a weak D call TRBD1 (5 bases). Germline values: CDR1 MNHEY, CDR2 SMNVEV (reference sequence). V gave up 6 bases and J gave up 8 bases, with 17 bases separating them. The CDR3 is 14 residues long. The CDR3: CASRRGDPRDEQFF. As DNA, the CDR3 is TGTGCCAGCAGAAGGGGTGACCCTAGGGATGAGCAGTTCTTC.

V is TRBV6-1 and J is TRBJ2-5; 9 nucleotides agree with TRBD1. In germline, CDR1 is MNHNS, CDR2 SASEGT. The CDR3 length is 16 residues. With V trimmed by 4 bases and J by 5 bases, 11 bases remained unmatched. This chain's CDR3 is CASSGPTGGRWETQYF. The CDR3 DNA sequence: TGTGCCAGCAGTGGCCCGACAGGGGGTCGGTGGGAGACCCAGTACTTC.

The chain combines TRBV21-1 with TRBJ1-4; TRBD1 is the table's D call, not checked against the DNA. TRBV21-1 corresponds to a pseudogene. The CDR3 sequence is 16 residues long. CDR3 residues: CASSKVEAGDREKLFF. DNA for the CDR3: TGTGCCAGCAGCAAAGTGGAGGCAGGGGATCGTGAAAAACTGTTTTTT.

The chain is built from TRBV6-1 and TRBJ1-5; no clear D. This CDR3 spans 15 amino acids. CDR1 and CDR2 (germline): MNHNS, SASEGT. Trimming stripped 3 bases from V and 1 base from J, with 10 bases between. CDR3 region: CASSDTPVSNQPQHF. CDR3 nucleotide sequence: TGTGCCAGCAGTGATACACCTGTGAGCAATCAGCCCCAGCATTTT.

The rearrangement uses TRBV25-1 and TRBJ1-2; D remains ambiguous. V was cut by 4 bases and J by 2 bases, with 5 bases left in between. CDR3 length: 12 residues. Germline V gives CDR1 MGHDK, CDR2 SYGVNS. The CDR3 here is CASSAGNYGYTF. CDR3 in DNA: TGTGCCAGCAGTGCGGGGAACTATGGCTACACCTTC.

The gene calls are TRBV2 and TRBJ1-6; 10 positions agree with TRBD1. CDR1 SNHLY and CDR2 FYNNEI come from the germline V gene. Trimming removed 5 bases from V and 6 bases from J; junction bases left unmatched: 1. CDR3 length: 14 residues. CDR3 sequence (DNA): TGTGCCAGCAGTAGGGACAGGGGTAATTCACCCCTCCACTTT. It encodes CASSRDRGNSPLHF. Using reference TRBV2 and TRBJ1-6 for the parts outside the CDR3, the full variable domain is EPEVTQTPSHQVTQMGQEVILRCVPISNHLYFYWYRQILGQKVEFLVSFYNNEISEKSEIFDDQFSVERPDGSNFTLKIRSTKLEDSAMYFCASSRDRGNSPLHFGNGTRLTVT.

The chain combines TRBV19 with TRBJ1-1; 7 nucleotides match TRBD1. Per germline, CDR1 LNHDA and CDR2 SQIVND (reference sequence). The CDR3 contains 13 residues. V lost 7 bases, J lost 1 base, and 3 bases stayed unmatched. The CDR3 DNA reads as TGTGCCAGTAAGGACAGGTCGAACACTGAAGCTTTCTTT. Its translation: CASKDRSNTEAFF.

The chain has TRBV14 and TRBJ1-2, with 8 bases lining up with TRBD1. Germline V gene sequence: CDR1 SGHDN, CDR2 FVKESK. V trimming: 9 bases; J trimming: 5 bases; junction bases outside the gene matches: 17. The CDR3 length is 16 residues. CDR3 protein: CASAGTGLVSAYGYTF. DNA of the CDR3: TGTGCCAGTGCCGGGACAGGCCTGGTCTCGGCTTATGGCTACACCTTC.

This clone was detected only once. The CDR3 region has the DNA TGCGCCAGCAGCCAAGCTACAGGGGCACACACCATATATTTT. Translating gives CASSQATGAHTIYF. The chain recombines TRBV4-3 with TRBJ1-3, with 7 bases matching TRBD1. V lost 1 base to trimming and J lost 8 bases; unmatched junction nucleotides: 5. This CDR3 is built from 14 residues. Germline lookup yields CDR1 LGHNA and CDR2 YSLEER.

The rearrangement links TRBV10-1 to TRBJ2-3; D unclear. The CDR3 has 16 amino acids. Germline V gene sequence: CDR1 WNHNN, CDR2 SYGVQD (reference sequence). V lost 7 bases, J lost 4 bases, and 21 bases lay in between. The CDR3 DNA is TGCGCCAGCAAATTCCCGAAAGGTCCCTGGGCAGATACGCAGTATTTT. It encodes CASKFPKGPWADTQYF.

The V and J genes are TRBV5-1 and TRBJ2-1; TRBD2 matches 7 bases. After removal of 0 bases from V and 8 bases from J, the junction contained 8 bases not matched to a gene. The CDR3 sequence is 15 residues long. Germline values: CDR1 SGHRS, CDR2 YFSETQ. CDR3 sequence: CASSLVLAPSYEQFF. The CDR3 DNA reads as TGCGCCAGCAGCTTGGTACTAGCGCCGTCTTATGAGCAGTTCTTC.

V is TRBV5-4 and J is TRBJ2-5; perhaps TRBD1 as D (6 bases). Per the germline V gene, CDR1 is SGHNT and CDR2 is YYREEE (reference sequence). V shed 0 bases and J shed 4 bases, with 13 bases lying between them. CDR3 size: 15 residues. The CDR3 protein is CASSLGGTGRETQYF. The CDR3 region has the DNA TGTGCCAGCAGCTTGGGGGGAACAGGGCGAGAGACCCAGTACTTC. The complete variable domain, with remaining parts taken from reference TRBV5-4 and TRBJ2-5, reads ETGVTQSPTHLIKTRGQQVTLRCSSQSGHNTVSWYQQALGQGPQFIFQYYREEENGRGNFPPRFSGLQFPNYSSELNVNALELDDSALYLCASSLGGTGRETQYFGPGTRLLVL.

CDR3 nucleotide sequence: TGTGCCAGCAGTGAGGGGCTAATTAGCACAGATACGCAGTATTTT. It specifies CASSEGLISTDTQYF. J is TRBJ2-3 and V is TRBV6-1, with a weak D call TRBD1 (5 bases). Germline values: CDR1 MNHNS, CDR2 SASEGT. The CDR3 has 15 amino acids. With 3 bases removed from V and 0 bases from J, the gap between germline ends came to 10 bases.

The CDR3: CASSPGQGDGNTIYF. The CDR3 DNA is TGCGCCAGCAGCCCCGGACAGGGGGACGGAAACACCATATATTTT. The rearrangement joins TRBV5-1 to TRBJ1-3; 10 bases match TRBD1. Unmatched junction bases numbered 5, after V lost 4 bases and J lost 4 bases. There are 15 residues in the CDR3. Germline-derived CDR1 and CDR2 are SGHRS and YFSETQ.